The source of this T cell receptor beta chain is a study of T cell responses to AZD1222 COVID-19 vaccine. The table came from immunoSEQ multiplex PCR; TCRdb's copy has only in-frame clones and leaves some out. The sample contains 98,000 or so clones, about 94% of which appear only once. Between the trimmed V and J ends, which lost 3 bases and 1 base, there was a span of 10 bases. CDR1 and CDR2 (germline): SGHAT, FQNNGV. The CDR3 extends over 15 amino acids. Turning to this clone: Antigen specificity is unknown.

Regarding the study as a whole: The number of AZD1222 recipients seropositive at baseline was only 6 or 7. Nearly half of spike-specific TCRs reportedly go after variant regions that carry no mutations.

The TCR sequence derives from an adult in good health. This chain links TRBV11-2 with TRBJ1-3; perhaps TRBD1 as D (6 bases). This specimen consisted of peripheral blood, obtained on day 0 of AZD1222 vaccination. CDR3 in amino acids: CASSFLQGSGNTIYF. For the CDR3, the DNA is TGTGCCAGCAGCTTCTTACAGGGTTCTGGAAACACCATATATTTT.